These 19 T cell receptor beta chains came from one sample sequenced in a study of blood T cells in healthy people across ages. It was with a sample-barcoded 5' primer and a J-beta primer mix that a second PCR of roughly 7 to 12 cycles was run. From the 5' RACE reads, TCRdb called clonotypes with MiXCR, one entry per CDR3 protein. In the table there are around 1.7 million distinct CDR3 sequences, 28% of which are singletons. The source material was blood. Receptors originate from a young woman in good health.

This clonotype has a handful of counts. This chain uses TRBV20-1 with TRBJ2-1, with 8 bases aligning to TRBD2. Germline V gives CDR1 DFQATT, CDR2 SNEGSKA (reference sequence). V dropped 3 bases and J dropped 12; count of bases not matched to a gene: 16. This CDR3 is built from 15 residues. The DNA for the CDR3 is TGCAGTGCTAGCGAGCGACACGGGAGGGTGGGCGTGCAGTTCTTC. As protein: CSASERHGRVGVQFF.

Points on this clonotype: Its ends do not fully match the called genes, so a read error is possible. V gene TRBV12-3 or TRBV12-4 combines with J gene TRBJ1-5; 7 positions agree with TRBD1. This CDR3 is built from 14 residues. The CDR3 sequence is CACSQLTGRQPQHF. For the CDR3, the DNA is TGTGCCTGCAGCCAATTGACAGGGAGGCAGCCCCAGCATTTT.

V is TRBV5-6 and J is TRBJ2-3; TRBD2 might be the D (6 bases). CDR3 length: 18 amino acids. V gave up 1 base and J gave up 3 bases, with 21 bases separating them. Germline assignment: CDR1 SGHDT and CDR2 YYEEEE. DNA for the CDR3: TGTGCCAGCAGCTTGTCTCGAGCGGGCCCCGGACTAACAGATACGCAGTATTTT. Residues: CASSLSRAGPGLTDTQYF.

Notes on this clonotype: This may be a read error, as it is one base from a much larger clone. The CDR3 sequence: CASSQLVGARNEQYF. DNA for the CDR3: TGTGCCAGCAGCCAACTAGTGGGAGCGCGGAATGAGCAGTACTTC. V usage is TRBV7-9 and J usage is TRBJ2-7, with D possibly being TRBD2 (5 bases). Germline CDR1 and CDR2: SEHNR and FQNEAQ (reference sequence). The CDR3 is 15 residues long. The V end lost 5 bases, the J end lost 7 bases, and 21 bases lay between the germline ends.

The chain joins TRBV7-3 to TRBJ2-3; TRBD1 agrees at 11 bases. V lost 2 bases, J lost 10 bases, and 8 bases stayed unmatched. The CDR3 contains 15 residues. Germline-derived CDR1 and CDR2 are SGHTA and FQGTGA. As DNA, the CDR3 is TGTGCCAGCAGCTTACAATCCGGGACAGGGGGTTCGCAGTATTTT. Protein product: CASSLQSGTGGSQYF. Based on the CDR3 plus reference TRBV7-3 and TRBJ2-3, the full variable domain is GAGVSQTPSNKVTEKGKYVELRCDPISGHTALYWYRQSLGQGPEFLIYFQGTGAADDSGLPNDRFFAVRPEGSVSTLKIQRTERGDSAVYLCASSLQSGTGGSQYFGPGTRLTVL.

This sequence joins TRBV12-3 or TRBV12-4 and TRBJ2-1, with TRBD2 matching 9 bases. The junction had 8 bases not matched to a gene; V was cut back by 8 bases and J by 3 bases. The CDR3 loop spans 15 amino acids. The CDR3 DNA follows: TGTGCCAGCGGAAATAGCGGGGGTCACTACAATGAGCAGTTCTTC. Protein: CASGNSGGHYNEQFF.

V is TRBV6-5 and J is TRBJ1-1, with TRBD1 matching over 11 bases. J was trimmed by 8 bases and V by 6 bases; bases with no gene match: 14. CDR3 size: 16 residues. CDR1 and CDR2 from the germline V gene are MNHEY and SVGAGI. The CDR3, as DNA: TGTGCCAGCAGCCGCCAGTTCGGGACAGGGGGAACCGAAGCTTTCTTT. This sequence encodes CASSRQFGTGGTEAFF.

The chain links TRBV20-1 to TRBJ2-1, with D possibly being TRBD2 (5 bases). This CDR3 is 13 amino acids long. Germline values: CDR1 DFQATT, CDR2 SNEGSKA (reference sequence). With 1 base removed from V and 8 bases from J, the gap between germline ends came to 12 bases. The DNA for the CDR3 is TGCAGTGCTAGAGGGGTGGGAGCGGATGAGCAGTTCTTC. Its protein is CSARGVGADEQFF.

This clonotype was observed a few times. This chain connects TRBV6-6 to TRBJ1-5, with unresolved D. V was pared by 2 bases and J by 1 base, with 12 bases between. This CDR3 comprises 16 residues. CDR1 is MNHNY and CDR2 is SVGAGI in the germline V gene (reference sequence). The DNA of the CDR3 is TGTGCCAGCAGTTACCCGGAAGGGAGCAGCAATCAGCCCCAGCATTTT. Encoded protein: CASSYPEGSSNQPQHF.

The CDR3 bases are TGTGCCAGCAGTTACTCGACGACTAGCTACTCCTACAATGAGCAGTTCTTC. Its translation is CASSYSTTSYSYNEQFF. This chain connects TRBV6-5 to TRBJ2-1, with 7 bases that match TRBD2. Germline CDR1 and CDR2: MNHEY and SVGAGI. The CDR3 extends over 17 amino acids. The J segment lost 0 bases and the V segment lost 0 bases, leaving 5 bases of the junction unmatched.

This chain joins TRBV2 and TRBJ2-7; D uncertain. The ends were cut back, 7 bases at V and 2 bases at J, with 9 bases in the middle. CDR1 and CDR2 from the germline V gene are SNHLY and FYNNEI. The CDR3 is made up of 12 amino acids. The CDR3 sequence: CASIGFAYEQYF. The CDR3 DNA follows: TGTGCCAGCATTGGCTTTGCCTACGAGCAGTACTTC.

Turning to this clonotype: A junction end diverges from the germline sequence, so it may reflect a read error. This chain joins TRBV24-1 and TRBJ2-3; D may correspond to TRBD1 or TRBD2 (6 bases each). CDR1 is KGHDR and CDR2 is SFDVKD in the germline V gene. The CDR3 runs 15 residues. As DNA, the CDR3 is TGTGCCACCAGTGACGGGGGCACCCCCACAGGTACGCAGTATTTT. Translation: CATSDGGTPTGTQYF.

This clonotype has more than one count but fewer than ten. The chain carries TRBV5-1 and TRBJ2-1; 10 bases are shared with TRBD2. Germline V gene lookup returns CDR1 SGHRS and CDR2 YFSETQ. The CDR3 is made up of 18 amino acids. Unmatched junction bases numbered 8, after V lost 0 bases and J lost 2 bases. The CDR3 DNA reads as TGCGCCAGCAGCTTGGTGAGCGGGGGGGCCTCTGCCTACAATGAGCAGTTCTTC. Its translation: CASSLVSGGASAYNEQFF.

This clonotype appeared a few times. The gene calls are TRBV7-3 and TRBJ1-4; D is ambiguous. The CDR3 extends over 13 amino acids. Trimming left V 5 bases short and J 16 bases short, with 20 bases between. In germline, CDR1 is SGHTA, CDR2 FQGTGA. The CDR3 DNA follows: TGTGCCAGCAGCAATTCCCCTGGATGGGTTGGGTTTTTT. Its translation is CASSNSPGWVGFF.

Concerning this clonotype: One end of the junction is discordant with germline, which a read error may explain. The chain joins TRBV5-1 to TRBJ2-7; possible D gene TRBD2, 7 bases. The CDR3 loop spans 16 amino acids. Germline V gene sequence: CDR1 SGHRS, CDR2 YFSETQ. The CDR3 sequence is CASSLRGRAASYGQYF. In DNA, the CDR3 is TGCGCCAGCAGCTTGAGGGGGAGGGCAGCCTCCTACGGGCAGTACTTC.

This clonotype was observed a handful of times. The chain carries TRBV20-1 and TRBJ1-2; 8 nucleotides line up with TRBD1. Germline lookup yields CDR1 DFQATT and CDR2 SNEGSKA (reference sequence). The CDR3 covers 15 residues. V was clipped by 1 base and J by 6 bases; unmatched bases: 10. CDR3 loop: CSARVSGGPSHGYTF. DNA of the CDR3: TGCAGTGCTAGAGTGTCAGGGGGCCCCTCACATGGCTACACCTTC.

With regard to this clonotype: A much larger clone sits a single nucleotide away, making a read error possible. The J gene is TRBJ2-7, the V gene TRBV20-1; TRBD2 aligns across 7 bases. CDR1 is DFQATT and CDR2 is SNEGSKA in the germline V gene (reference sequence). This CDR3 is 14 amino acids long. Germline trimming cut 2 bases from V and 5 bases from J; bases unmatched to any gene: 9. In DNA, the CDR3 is TGCAGTGCTAGACTAGCGGAGGGGCCCCACGAGCAGTACTTC. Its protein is CSARLAEGPHEQYF.

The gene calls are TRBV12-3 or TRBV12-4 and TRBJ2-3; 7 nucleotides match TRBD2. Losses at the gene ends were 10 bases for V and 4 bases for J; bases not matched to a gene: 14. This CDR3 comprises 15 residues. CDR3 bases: TGTGCCATTAGGTTACCGGGACGGGGGGCAGATACGCAGTATTTT. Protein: CAIRLPGRGADTQYF.

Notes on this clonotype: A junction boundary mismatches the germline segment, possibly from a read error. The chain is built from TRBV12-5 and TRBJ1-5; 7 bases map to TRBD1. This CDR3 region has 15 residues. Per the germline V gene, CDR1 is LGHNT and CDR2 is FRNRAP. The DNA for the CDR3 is TGTGCTAGTGGACTGACAGGGCTAAGCAATCAGCTCCAGCATTTT. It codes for CASGLTGLSNQLQHF.